The T cell receptor beta chain described here comes from a study of T-cell memory formation after mild COVID-19. Study-wide background: The study found TCR clusters largely donor specific.

Per the germline V gene, CDR1 is SGHTA and CDR2 is FQGNSA. Trimming removed 5 bases at V and 9 bases at J, with 8 bases between. This CDR3 is 11 amino acids long. This clonotype occurred a few times. Its matching antigen is unknown. Points from the study as a whole: Mainly CM and EM harbored the contracting CD4+ clones; mainly EMRA harbored the CD8+ ones. Memory cells collected pre-infection included some clones that later responded, suggesting cross-reactive memory joined. Contracting clones from day 15 to 85 showed balanced CD4/CD8; later expanders favored CD4+.

From the 5' RACE reads, TCRdb called clonotypes with MiXCR, one entry per CDR3 protein. The sample records hundreds of thousands of distinct CDR3 sequences, approximately 13% being singletons. Sample: PBMCs or a T cell subset sorted from them (not recorded which). The chain combines TRBV7-2 with TRBJ2-1, with unresolved D. The TCR originated in a man between 18 and 29 years old who had mild COVID-19 (a few samples of this study predate the infection). Cell type and time point are not known. The CDR3 loop is CASSVTFEQFF. In DNA form, the CDR3 reads TGTGCCAGCAGCGTGACCTTTGAGCAGTTCTTC.